A single sample is the source of the 17 T cell receptor beta chains below, sequenced in a study of blood T cell repertoires in COVID-19. Clones were sequenced by immunoSEQ multiplex PCR, and TCRdb holds only the in-frame ones, with some missing. The data hold a few hundred thousand clones, with around four fifths observed a single time. Source material: peripheral blood. The receptors come from a woman in her fifties or sixties with acute or convalescent COVID-19.

The gene calls are TRBV18 and TRBJ1-4; 8 positions match TRBD1. The CDR3 spans 15 residues. Germline assignment: CDR1 KGHSH and CDR2 LQKENI. V was clipped by 0 bases and J by 11 bases; unmatched bases: 8. CDR3 sequence reads: CASSPPDRVGEKLFF. The CDR3 DNA reads as TGTGCCAGCTCACCACCGGACAGGGTTGGAGAGAAACTGTTTTTT. The complete variable domain, with remaining parts taken from reference TRBV18 and TRBJ1-4, reads NAGVMQNPRHLVRRRGQEARLRCSPMKGHSHVYWYRQLPEEGLKFMVYLQKENIIDESGMPKERFSAEFPKEGPSILRIQQVVRGDSAAYFCASSPPDRVGEKLFFGSGTQLSVL.

The chain recombines TRBV6-2 or TRBV6-3 with TRBJ2-1; D uncertain. Trimming removed 3 bases from V and 2 bases from J, with 11 bases in between. From germline, CDR1 is MNHEY and CDR2 SVGEGT. The CDR3 is 15 amino acids. CDR3 nucleotides: TGTGCCAGCAGTTATTCCGGCGGAACCTACAATGAGCAGTTCTTC. It encodes CASSYSGGTYNEQFF.

J is TRBJ1-5 and V is TRBV9; 7 bases fit TRBD1. The germline gives CDR1 SGDLS, CDR2 YYNGEE. With V trimmed by 3 bases and J by 2 bases, 2 bases remained unmatched. This CDR3 spans 14 amino acids. The CDR3 reads CASSADRGNQPQHF. The CDR3 coding sequence is TGTGCCAGCAGCGCCGACAGGGGCAATCAGCCCCAGCATTTT.

In nucleotides, the CDR3 is TGCGCCACCCCGGGGGGGCAGGGTGGCACTGAAGCTTTCTTT. It encodes CATPGGQGGTEAFF. The V call is TRBV10-1, the J call TRBJ1-1; D might be TRBD1 (6 bases). Germline CDR1 and CDR2: WNHNN and SYGVQD (reference sequence). The CDR3 consists of 14 residues. V was cut by 10 bases and J by 4 bases, with 19 bases left in between.

This chain joins TRBV5-1 and TRBJ2-1, with 7 bases fitting TRBD1. V lost 1 base, J lost 0 bases, and 1 base stayed unmatched. CDR1 and CDR2 from the germline V gene are SGHRS and YFSETQ. The CDR3 has 15 residues. The CDR3 nucleotides are TGCGCCAGCAGCTTGACAGGGGACTCCTACAATGAGCAGTTCTTC. Amino acids: CASSLTGDSYNEQFF.

The chain recombines TRBV4-1 with TRBJ1-2, with 10 bases identical to TRBD1. The germline gives CDR1 MGHRA, CDR2 YSYEKL. V was clipped by 4 bases and J by 5 bases; unmatched bases: 7. The CDR3 loop spans 15 amino acids. The CDR3 here is CASSPRQGASYGYTF. Here the CDR3 DNA reads TGCGCCAGCAGCCCACGACAGGGGGCGTCGTATGGCTACACCTTC.

The V and J genes are TRBV2 and TRBJ2-2; 9 nucleotides align to TRBD2. This CDR3 contains 18 residues. J gave up 0 bases and V 6 bases, and 11 bases lay outside the gene matches. Looked up from germline, CDR1 is SNHLY and CDR2 is FYNNEI. The CDR3 spells CASRIGAGGSANTGELFF. The CDR3 region has the DNA TGTGCCAGCAGAATTGGAGCGGGGGGCTCCGCGAACACCGGGGAGCTGTTTTTT.

This clone was picked up one time. The chain is built from TRBV7-2 and TRBJ2-1; TRBD2 matches at 9 bases. CDR1 and CDR2 from the germline V gene are SGHTA and FQGNSA. Trimming took 6 bases from V and 3 from J; bases not matched to a gene: 12. The CDR3 is made up of 17 amino acids. The CDR3 loop is CASSSHSGSGIYNEQFF. For the CDR3, the DNA is TGTGCCAGCAGTTCCCATAGCGGGAGCGGTATCTACAATGAGCAGTTCTTC. Together with reference TRBV7-2 and TRBJ2-1, the CDR3 gives the full variable domain: GAGVSQSPSNKVTEKGKDVELRCDPISGHTALYWYRQSLGQGLEFLIYFQGNSAPDKSGLPSDRFSAERTGGSVSTLTIQRTQQEDSAVYLCASSSHSGSGIYNEQFFGPGTRLTVL.

The J gene is TRBJ2-3, the V gene TRBV27; tentative D call: TRBD2 (6 bases). The CDR3 runs to 13 residues. Germline CDR1 is MNHEY and CDR2 is SMNVEV (reference sequence). Trimming shortened V by 6 bases and J by 12 bases, and 19 bases separated the two germline ends. CDR3 nucleotide sequence: TGTGCCAGCAGGGGCGGGACCTCAGAGATTCAGTATTTT. This codes for CASRGGTSEIQYF.

This chain's CDR3 is CASSPPKGPGTEAFF. The CDR3 DNA reads as TGTGCCAGCAGCCCCCCCAAGGGGCCGGGCACTGAAGCTTTCTTT. The chain recombines TRBV7-2 with TRBJ1-1, with D perhaps matching TRBD1 (5 bases). CDR1 is SGHTA, CDR2 FQGNSA, per germline. V lost 5 bases, J lost 4 bases, and 17 bases lay in between. The CDR3 has 15 amino acids.

The rearrangement uses TRBV19 and TRBJ2-1; TRBD2 aligns across 14 bases. Germline V gene lookup returns CDR1 LNHDA and CDR2 SQIVND (reference sequence). V shed 7 bases and J 0 bases; nucleotides not matched to a gene: 14. The length of the CDR3 is 20 residues. Here the CDR3 DNA reads TGTGCCAGTACCCCGACGCCCGGGACTAGCGGGAGTAGCTCCTACAATGAGCAGTTCTTC. This translates into CASTPTPGTSGSSSYNEQFF.

This clone was seen only once. This chain uses TRBV18 with TRBJ2-7; D is perhaps TRBD2 (5 bases). Trimming left V 2 bases short and J 1 base short, with 12 bases between. Germline CDR1 is KGHSH and CDR2 is LQKENI. The CDR3 is 15 amino acids. Here the CDR3 DNA reads TGTGCCAGCTCACCATTTCCAGCGGCTTCCTACGAGCAGTACTTC. Translating it yields CASSPFPAASYEQYF.

This clone was seen a single time. V usage is TRBV9 and J usage is TRBJ2-7; 11 bases are a match to TRBD2. J gave up 7 bases and V 4 bases, and 7 bases lay outside the gene matches. Germline V gives CDR1 SGDLS, CDR2 YYNGEE. The CDR3 contains 14 residues. For the CDR3, the DNA is TGTGCCAGCAGCCTTAGCGGGAGGGCCGAAGAGCAGTACTTC. Encoded protein: CASSLSGRAEEQYF. Full variable domain (remainder filled in from reference TRBV9 and TRBJ2-7): DSGVTQTPKHLITATGQRVTLRCSPRSGDLSVYWYQQSLDQGLQFLIQYYNGEERAKGNILERFSAQQFPDLHSELNLSSLELGDSALYFCASSLSGRAEEQYFGPGTRLTVT.

The chain is built from TRBV29-1 and TRBJ2-5; D gene ambiguous. In germline, CDR1 is SQVTM, CDR2 ANQGSEA. This CDR3 has 13 residues. V lost 4 bases and J lost 4, with 13 bases in between. The CDR3 DNA reads TGCAGCGTTGGTTCTCGGGTAGGAGAGACCCAGTACTTC. Protein sequence: CSVGSRVGETQYF.

This clone occurred once. The V and J genes are TRBV5-8 and TRBJ1-1; no clear D. The CDR3 covers 15 residues. Germline CDR1 reads SGHTS; CDR2 reads YDEGEE. V lost 3 bases, J lost 4 bases, and 16 bases lay in between. The CDR3 region is CASSWEGDRGTEAFF. CDR3 nucleotide sequence: TGTGCCAGCAGCTGGGAGGGTGACCGGGGCACTGAAGCTTTCTTT.

This clone was detected only once. This sequence joins TRBV19 and TRBJ2-2, with TRBD1 identical over 9 bases. V lost 5 bases, J lost 5 bases, and 6 bases stayed unmatched. The CDR3 length is 15 residues. Germline CDR1 LNHDA, CDR2 SQIVND (reference sequence). The CDR3 loop reads CASSRDREGTGELFF. The CDR3 DNA reads as TGTGCCAGTAGTCGGGACAGGGAGGGGACCGGGGAGCTGTTTTTT.

The gene calls are TRBV12-5 and TRBJ1-2, with 8 bases fitting TRBD1. The V gene end was trimmed by 5 bases and the J gene end by 4 bases; junction bases not matched to a gene: 9. Germline loops: CDR1 LGHNT, CDR2 FRNRAP. This CDR3 contains 15 residues. The CDR3 spells CASGPGTGRSYGYTF. As DNA, the CDR3 is TGTGCTAGTGGTCCCGGGACAGGCCGAAGCTATGGCTACACCTTC.